This passage covers 8 T cell receptor beta chains from one sample sequenced in a study of regulatory T cells in long-lasting Graves disease. Combining iRepertoire HTBI primers with Arm-PCR of CDR3 regions, the authors built TCR beta libraries. One entry per CDR3 protein, called by TCRdb with MiXCR from the multiplex PCR reads. This sample has around 450,000 distinct CDR3 sequences, with about 15% found just once. The time point: newly diagnosed GD, antithyroid drugs for less than 3 months. Generation of the TCR library employed RNA extracted from PBMCs. These data were likewise used in another study, on T cells in Graves' hyperthyroidism and ophthalmopathy.

The sample here was peripheral blood mononuclear cells (PBMCs), taken at new diagnosis, from a patient treated with antithyroid drugs. These receptors were obtained from a woman aged 40-49 years with Graves disease.

The table lists this clonotype with many counts. The CDR3 nucleotides are TGTGCCAGCAGTTTCGGGACGCCTCCCTACTATGGCTACACCTTC. Translation gives CASSFGTPPYYGYTF. V usage is TRBV12-3 or TRBV12-4 and J usage is TRBJ1-2; D perhaps matches TRBD1 (5 bases). The CDR3 extends over 15 amino acids. V gave up 3 bases and J gave up 3 bases, with 14 bases separating them.

This clonotype was counted at least ten times. This chain uses TRBV12-5 with TRBJ2-7, with no clear D. The germline V and J ends were trimmed by 6 bases and 0 bases, with 15 bases remaining between them. This CDR3 spans 15 amino acids. Per germline, CDR1 LGHNT and CDR2 FRNRAP. The CDR3 protein is CASGPPPPHSYEQYF. The DNA of the CDR3 is TGTGCTAGTGGACCCCCTCCGCCCCACTCCTACGAGCAGTACTTC. Together with reference TRBV12-5 and TRBJ2-7, the CDR3 gives the full variable domain: DARVTQTPRHKVTEMGQEVTMRCQPILGHNTVFWYRQTMMQGLELLAYFRNRAPLDDSGMPKDRFSAEMPDATLATLKIQPSEPRDSAVYFCASGPPPPHSYEQYFGPGTRLTVT.

This clonotype was seen at least ten times. This rearrangement joins TRBV27 to TRBJ2-2, with D possibly TRBD1 on 5 matching bases. CDR3 length equals 15 residues. Trimming pared 0 bases from V and 5 bases from J, leaving 10 bases between. Germline V lookup: CDR1 MNHEY, CDR2 SMNVEV (reference sequence). The CDR3 is CASSLSTQGTGELFF. The CDR3 DNA reads TGTGCCAGCAGTTTATCGACCCAGGGAACCGGGGAGCTGTTTTTT.

This clonotype was picked up many times. CDR3 nucleotide sequence: TGTGCCAGCAGTCCAGGACAGGTCCGCAATCAGCCCCAGCATTTT. Translation: CASSPGQVRNQPQHF. V gene TRBV28 combines with J gene TRBJ1-5; 7 bases agree with TRBD1. The junction had 6 bases not matched to a gene; V was cut back by 5 bases and J by 2 bases. The CDR3 sequence is 15 residues long. Germline V gene data show CDR1 as MDHEN and CDR2 as SYDVKM.

J is TRBJ2-2 and V is TRBV6-5, with 7 bases aligning to TRBD2. This CDR3 is 16 amino acids long. CDR1 is MNHEY and CDR2 is SVGAGI in the germline V gene. Unmatched junction bases numbered 3, after V lost 2 bases and J lost 0 bases. CDR3 nucleotides: TGTGCCAGCAGTTACGGGGACTACCCGAACACCGGGGAGCTGTTTTTT. Translating it yields CASSYGDYPNTGELFF.

This clonotype was seen many times. CDR3 protein: CASSVPKGQPDTQYF. The CDR3 nucleotides are TGTGCCAGCAGCGTACCCAAGGGACAGCCAGATACGCAGTATTTT. The chain is built from TRBV9 and TRBJ2-3, with 7 bases aligning to TRBD1. This CDR3 spans 15 amino acids. Trimming removed 1 base from V and 4 bases from J; junction bases left unmatched: 6. The germline CDR1 and CDR2 sequences are SGDLS and YYNGEE.

CDR3 protein: CASTFERSNYGYTF. CDR3 nucleotide sequence: TGTGCCAGCACTTTCGAGCGGAGTAACTATGGCTACACCTTC. The V gene is TRBV12-3 or TRBV12-4, the J gene TRBJ1-2, with D unclear. The CDR3 is 14 residues long. The ends were cut back, 7 bases at V and 1 base at J, with 13 bases in the middle.

This clonotype came up many times. This sequence joins TRBV5-1 and TRBJ2-3, with TRBD1 as a possible D gene (5 bases). CDR1 is SGHRS and CDR2 is YFSETQ in the germline V gene. Trimming shortened V by 4 bases and J by 4 bases, and 13 bases separated the two germline ends. The CDR3 has 14 residues. CDR3 amino acids: CASSESQGADTQYF. The DNA of the CDR3 is TGCGCCAGCAGCGAGAGCCAGGGTGCAGATACGCAGTATTTT.